What follows are 14 T cell receptor beta chains derived from one specimen sequenced in a study of T-cell reconstitution after alpha-beta-depleted transplantation in children. Molecular barcoding with unique molecular identifiers was used for the TCRbeta library. TCRdb analysed the PCR reads with MiXCR anew, one entry per CDR3 protein. The sample holds about 290,000 distinct CDR3 sequences, 10% seen once. Specimen: PBMCs, collected before TCRalphabeta/CD19-depleted stem cell transplant. The receptors come from a boy in the first two years of life with acute myeloid leukemia, due to receive a stem cell transplant.

The chain joins TRBV24-1 to TRBJ1-5; D remains unclear. Trimming pared 0 bases from V and 4 bases from J, leaving 0 bases between. This CDR3 region has 12 residues. In germline, CDR1 is KGHDR, CDR2 SFDVKD. The CDR3 DNA reads as TGTGCCACCAGTGATTTGAATCAGCCCCAGCATTTT. It yields the protein CATSDLNQPQHF.

This clonotype has more than one count but fewer than ten. The V and J genes are TRBV7-2 and TRBJ2-3; 9 bases are a match to TRBD2. Germline V CDR1 and CDR2: SGHTA, FQGNSA. The V and J ends lost 0 bases and 7 bases, in that order; junction bases with no gene match: 8. The CDR3 consists of 16 residues. CDR3 sequence (DNA): TGTGCCAGCAGCTTAGCGCGGAGAGCGGGGGGACATACGCAGTATTTT. This gives the protein CASSLARRAGGHTQYF.

This clonotype was counted ten times or more. The rearrangement joins TRBV5-1 to TRBJ1-6, with unresolved D. CDR1 is SGHRS, CDR2 YFSETQ, per germline. CDR3 length: 14 amino acids. V was pared by 0 bases and J by 14 bases, with 15 bases between. CDR3 bases: TGCGCCAGCAGCTTGGCACAGCAACCACAAGCCCTCCACTTT. It yields the protein CASSLAQQPQALHF.

This clonotype has just one count. This chain joins TRBV6-2 or TRBV6-3 and TRBJ2-5; TRBD1 might be the D (6 bases). V shed 8 bases and J shed 5 bases, with 9 bases lying between them. Germline-derived CDR1 and CDR2 are MNHEY and SVGEGT. This CDR3 region has 11 residues. CDR3 residues: CASAQGETQYF. The CDR3 region has the DNA TGTGCCAGCGCCCAGGGGGAGACCCAGTACTTC.

The rearrangement uses TRBV12-2 and TRBJ1-2. TRBV12-2 is a pseudogene segment. The CDR3 spans 9 residues. CDR3 sequence: CASRLEDFF. For the CDR3, the DNA is TGTGCAAGTCGCCTTGAGGATTTCTTC.

This clonotype was seen at least ten times. This chain links TRBV29-1 with TRBJ2-3; weak D call: TRBD1 (6 bases). Trimming left V 7 bases short and J 3 bases short, with 14 bases between. Germline V gene sequence: CDR1 SQVTM, CDR2 ANQGSEA. This CDR3 spans 13 amino acids. The CDR3 DNA reads TGCAGCGCGTTTGGGGGCGTTACAGATACGCAGTATTTT. Protein sequence: CSAFGGVTDTQYF.

The chain carries TRBV29-1 and TRBJ2-1; 14 bases are shared with TRBD2. This CDR3 is 16 amino acids long. CDR1 is SQVTM and CDR2 is ANQGSEA in the germline V gene. J gave up 4 bases and V 8 bases, and 10 bases lay outside the gene matches. For the CDR3, the DNA is TGCAGCCCTCCGACTAGCGGGGGGGCCTGGTACAATGAGCAGTTCTTC. Protein product: CSPPTSGGAWYNEQFF.

This clonotype was detected ten times or more. V gene TRBV5-5 combines with J gene TRBJ2-5; the D gene is possibly TRBD1 (6 bases). Per germline, CDR1 SGHKS and CDR2 YYEKEE (reference sequence). V was shortened by 2 bases and J by 4 bases, with 12 bases between the two germline ends. The CDR3 is made up of 14 amino acids. The CDR3 coding sequence is TGTGCCAGCAGCTTTCTTCAGGGGCGAGAGACCCAGTACTTC. This sequence encodes CASSFLQGRETQYF.

V is TRBV23-1 and J is TRBJ2-5; possible D gene TRBD2, 5 bases. TRBV23-1 is an ORF, and what it does is uncertain. This CDR3 is built from 13 residues. The ends were cut back, 6 bases at V and 3 bases at J, with 11 bases in the middle. DNA for the CDR3: TGCGCCAGCAGCACCGGGAATGAAGAGACCCAGTACTTC. It yields the protein CASSTGNEETQYF.

This clonotype was recorded at least ten times. J is TRBJ2-1 and V is TRBV4-3; D remains unclear. Germline V lookup: CDR1 LGHNA, CDR2 YSLEER. The germline V and J ends were trimmed by 2 bases and 8 bases, with 19 bases remaining between them. The CDR3 covers 16 residues. CDR3 in DNA: TGCGCCAGCAGCCAATTCGGAGCCCGGATGTATGATGAGCAGTTCTTC. It yields the protein CASSQFGARMYDEQFF.

This sequence joins TRBV19 and TRBJ2-1, with no clear D. The V and J ends lost 4 bases and 3 bases respectively, with 7 bases between them. Germline-derived CDR1 and CDR2 are LNHDA and SQIVND (reference sequence). CDR3 length: 13 amino acids. The CDR3 DNA reads TGTGCCAGTAGTAGCCAGAGCTACAATGAGCAGTTCTTC. Its translation is CASSSQSYNEQFF.

This clonotype has a handful of counts. The gene calls are TRBV24-1 and TRBJ1-2; weak D call: TRBD1 (6 bases). Germline V lookup: CDR1 KGHDR, CDR2 SFDVKD. The germline V and J ends were trimmed by 0 bases and 9 bases, with 22 bases remaining between them. The CDR3 has 17 residues. DNA of the CDR3: TGTGCCACCAGTGATTTGGTGGCCCTCACAGGGAAGGAGCGCTACACCTTC. Translated, it gives CATSDLVALTGKERYTF.

At least ten counts were recorded for this clonotype. The chain carries TRBV30 and TRBJ2-2; D remains ambiguous. This CDR3 region has 15 residues. The V gene lost 0 bases and the J gene lost 2 bases, with 10 bases spanning the gap. Germline loops: CDR1 GTSNPN, CDR2 SVGIG (reference sequence). The CDR3 protein is CAWSVRRSNTGELFF. Written as DNA, the CDR3 is TGTGCCTGGAGTGTAAGACGGAGTAACACCGGGGAGCTGTTTTTT.

This clonotype was seen ten or more times. The chain uses TRBV5-1 and TRBJ2-1; no firm D call. The CDR3 is 15 amino acids. CDR1 SGHRS and CDR2 YFSETQ come from the germline V gene. Trimming took 0 bases from V and 0 from J, leaving 7 bases between them. The CDR3 protein is CASSLVGFSYNEQFF. As DNA, the CDR3 is TGCGCCAGCAGCTTGGTCGGGTTCTCCTACAATGAGCAGTTCTTC.